Presented here are 14 T cell receptor beta chains from one specimen sequenced in a study of CXCR3-negative and CXCR3-positive naive CD8 T cells. cDNA libraries for TRB were generated by 5' RACE incorporating UMI labels. TCRdb re-called the 5' RACE reads and catalogs CDR3 proteins one per entry, DNA excluded. This listing includes over 150,000 distinct CDR3 sequences. Their recognized antigens are unknown. Notes on the study in general: Hydrophobicity of TRB CDR3s was greater in CXCR3-positive naive cells than in CXCR3-negative naive cells.

The sample consisted of naive CXCR3+ CD8+ T cells from blood. Subset here: CD45RO-CCR7+CD27+CD95- naive CD8+ T cells expressing CXCR3 (TNR3+). All receptors come from a human donor in good health. Some clones in this sample may be carry-over from other donors' samples.

The chain has TRBV29-1 and TRBJ2-3; no DNA is available, so the TRBD1 call from TCRdb remains unchecked. Germline V gives CDR1 SQVTM, CDR2 ANQGSEA. This CDR3 spans 17 amino acids. This CDR3 reads CSVELLRGAQRTDTQYF.

The genes are TRBV7-9 and TRBJ1-5; TCRdb proposes TRBD1, but this gene call is untestable without DNA. CDR1 SEHNR and CDR2 FQNEAQ come from the germline V gene (reference sequence). This CDR3 region has 14 residues. This CDR3 is CASTDGQANQPQHF. Full variable domain (rest looked up from reference TRBV7-9 and TRBJ1-5): DTGVSQNPRHKITKRGQNVTFRCDPISEHNRLYWYRQTLGQGPEFLTYFQNEAQLEKSRLLSDRFSAERPKGSFSTLEIQRTEQGDSAMYLCASTDGQANQPQHFGDGTRLSIL.

This chain joins TRBV3-1 and TRBJ2-7; TCRdb proposes TRBD2, but this gene call is untestable without DNA. Germline CDR1 reads LGHDT; CDR2 reads YNNKEL (reference sequence). The CDR3 is 16 residues long. CDR3 in amino acids: CASSPRGTSGGYEQYF.

The J gene is TRBJ1-5, the V gene TRBV9. The CDR3 sequence is 16 residues long. Germline values: CDR1 SGDLS, CDR2 YYNGEE. Here the CDR3 reads CASSVADGDWSQPQHF.

The rearrangement links TRBV28 to TRBJ2-2. The length of the CDR3 is 15 residues. CDR1 MDHEN and CDR2 SYDVKM come from the germline V gene. The CDR3 here is CASSLTNINTGELFF. The full variable domain, rest sourced from reference TRBV28 and TRBJ2-2, is DVKVTQSSRYLVKRTGEKVFLECVQDMDHENMFWYRQDPGLGLRLIYFSYDVKMKEKGDIPEGYSVSREKKERFSLILESASTNQTSMYLCASSLTNINTGELFFGEGSRLTVL.

The chain uses TRBV2 and TRBJ2-7. CDR1 SNHLY and CDR2 FYNNEI come from the germline V gene. This CDR3 contains 15 residues. The CDR3 sequence is CASSEPKETTYEQYF.

This chain joins TRBV6-2 or TRBV6-3 and TRBJ1-2. Germline CDR1 MNHEY, CDR2 SVGEGT. This CDR3 spans 14 amino acids. The CDR3 sequence is CASNTDGDLYGYTF.

This chain links TRBV27 with TRBJ1-2; TCRdb gives TRBD1 as the D gene, but with no DNA this cannot be confirmed. The CDR3 contains 15 residues. CDR1 and CDR2 from the germline V gene are MNHEY and SMNVEV (reference sequence). CDR3 loop: CASGKQGAPHYGYTF.

This chain links TRBV28 with TRBJ2-7; TCRdb designates TRBD1, a call that cannot be tested without DNA. CDR1 is MDHEN and CDR2 is SYDVKM in the germline V gene. The CDR3 extends over 15 amino acids. CDR3 residues: CASSFATGGPYEQYF. The whole variable domain, remainder taken from reference TRBV28 and TRBJ2-7, is DVKVTQSSRYLVKRTGEKVFLECVQDMDHENMFWYRQDPGLGLRLIYFSYDVKMKEKGDIPEGYSVSREKKERFSLILESASTNQTSMYLCASSFATGGPYEQYFGPGTRLTVT.

The rearrangement uses TRBV28 and TRBJ2-7; checking the TCRdb D call of TRBD1 is not possible without DNA. CDR3 length: 12 residues. In germline, CDR1 is MDHEN, CDR2 SYDVKM. This CDR3 is CASSLRAWEQYF.

The V and J genes are TRBV12-3 or TRBV12-4 and TRBJ2-2. This CDR3 contains 15 residues. The chain's CDR3 is CASSLSLDPTRELFF.

V usage is TRBV6-1 and J usage is TRBJ1-6; TCRdb calls TRBD1, which cannot be checked without DNA. The CDR3 consists of 13 residues. Germline values: CDR1 MNHNS, CDR2 SASEGT. CDR3 sequence: CASSGDRGSPLHF.

Here the CDR3 reads CSVEEETGFPLEQYF. The chain uses TRBV29-1 and TRBJ2-7; TCRdb lists TRBD1, though no DNA is available to test this call. CDR1 and CDR2 (germline): SQVTM, ANQGSEA. This CDR3 has 15 amino acids.

This sequence joins TRBV7-9 and TRBJ2-7; TCRdb gives TRBD2 as the D gene, but with no DNA this cannot be confirmed. The CDR3 sequence is 15 residues long. Germline V gene lookup returns CDR1 SEHNR and CDR2 FQNEAQ (reference sequence). This CDR3 reads CASSIPTSGPYEQYF.